The 29 T cell receptor beta chains given below trace back to one sample, sequenced in a study of blood T cells in healthy people across ages (dated by TCRdb to 2015 to 2017). Libraries were built with 5' RACE. Data came from an Illumina HiSeq 2500. A second PCR of roughly 7 to 12 cycles was run with a J-beta primer mix and a sample-barcoded 5' primer. Using fastp at Q25 and MiXCR, TCRdb reprocessed the public reads and kept productive beta chains. Identical CDR3 protein sequences are pooled into one entry, listed with their most common genes and DNA. The sample records roughly 900,000 distinct CDR3 sequences, 25% to 35% of which are singletons. The ten largest clonotypes hold around 16% of the sample. The specimen was blood. The source of these receptors is a woman of 80 years or more in good health.

The chain carries TRBV4-3 and TRBJ1-2; D is possibly TRBD1 (5 bases). This CDR3 is 13 amino acids long. V was pared by 4 bases and J by 8 bases, with 14 bases between. The germline V gene has CDR1 LGHNA and CDR2 YSLEER. This CDR3 reads CASSRRQSGGYTF. CDR3 nucleotides: TGCGCCAGCAGCCGAAGACAGAGTGGCGGCTACACCTTC.

This clonotype has a count of ten or more. The chain couples TRBV20-1 to TRBJ1-5; the D is unclear. Trimming stripped 3 bases from V and 7 bases from J, with 10 bases between. The germline V gene encodes CDR1 DFQATT and CDR2 SNEGSKA (reference sequence). The CDR3 is 12 residues long. The CDR3 DNA reads TGCAGTGCTAGCGTAGGAGGACAGCCCCAGCATTTT. Protein sequence: CSASVGGQPQHF.

There are a few counts of this clonotype. The chain carries TRBV7-9 and TRBJ1-2, with D tentatively TRBD1 (6 bases). V lost 5 bases and J lost 7, with 20 bases in between. The CDR3 has 15 residues. Per the germline V gene, CDR1 is SEHNR and CDR2 is FQNEAQ (reference sequence). CDR3 nucleotides: TGTGCCAGCAGCCTCTGGACAGCCGAAGGAGGTGGCTACACCTTC. Translation gives CASSLWTAEGGGYTF. The full variable domain, rest sourced from reference TRBV7-9 and TRBJ1-2, is DTGVSQNPRHKITKRGQNVTFRCDPISEHNRLYWYRQTLGQGPEFLTYFQNEAQLEKSRLLSDRFSAERPKGSFSTLEIQRTEQGDSAMYLCASSLWTAEGGGYTFGSGTRLTVV.

At least ten counts were recorded for this clonotype. The J gene is TRBJ2-7, the V gene TRBV30; no firm D call. Germline V gives CDR1 GTSNPN, CDR2 SVGIG (reference sequence). V was clipped by 4 bases and J by 2 bases, with 12 bases between them. This CDR3 has 13 amino acids. In DNA, the CDR3 is TGTGCCTGGAAAATCCTTGGACCCTACGAGCAGTACTTC. Residues: CAWKILGPYEQYF.

About this clonotype: One base away lies a much larger clone, so this may be a sequencing read error. The chain is built from TRBV7-2 and TRBJ2-7; 10 bases are shared with TRBD1. Looked up from germline, CDR1 is SGHTA and CDR2 is FQGNSA. This CDR3 is 17 amino acids long. CDR3 in DNA: TGTGCCGGCAGCTTAAAACCGGGACAGGGGTCCTACTACGAGCAGTACTTC. Its translation is CAGSLKPGQGSYYEQYF.

The chain uses TRBV12-3 or TRBV12-4 and TRBJ2-1; a possible D gene is TRBD2 (7 bases). Trimming left V 6 bases short and J 6 bases short, with 24 bases between. This CDR3 is built from 17 residues. The CDR3 loop reads CASRARLAGALSNEQFF. DNA for the CDR3: TGTGCCAGCAGAGCGAGACTGGCGGGGGCGTTGTCCAATGAGCAGTTCTTC.

V usage is TRBV7-2 and J usage is TRBJ1-3, with 11 bases that match TRBD1. CDR3 length: 15 residues. Germline V gene sequence: CDR1 SGHTA, CDR2 FQGNSA. V was clipped by 3 bases and J by 4 bases; unmatched bases: 2. DNA for the CDR3: TGTGCCAGCAGCTTGGACAGGGGGCAAGGAAACACCATATATTTT. Its translation: CASSLDRGQGNTIYF.

The rearrangement uses TRBV5-1 and TRBJ1-1; perhaps TRBD1 as D (5 bases). This CDR3 is built from 17 residues. Trimming took 0 bases from V and 1 from J, leaving 16 bases between them. Germline CDR1 reads SGHRS; CDR2 reads YFSETQ. The CDR3 bases are TGCGCCAGCAGCTTGGGTGTGGGGCAGGCCAAGAACACTGAAGCTTTCTTT. The encoded protein is CASSLGVGQAKNTEAFF.

The table lists this clonotype with many counts. The J gene is TRBJ2-5, the V gene TRBV7-2; 10 bases agree with TRBD2. Germline CDR1 reads SGHTA; CDR2 reads FQGNSA. Germline trimming cut 1 base from V and 1 base from J; bases unmatched to any gene: 3. CDR3 size: 16 residues. As DNA, the CDR3 is TGTGCCAGCAGCTTAGATAGCGGGGGGCTCCAAGAGACCCAGTACTTC. This translates into CASSLDSGGLQETQYF.

This clonotype was observed a single time. A junction boundary mismatches the germline segment, possibly from a read error. This sequence joins TRBV28 and TRBJ2-7; possible D gene TRBD1, 6 bases. This CDR3 comprises 13 residues. Per germline, CDR1 MDHEN and CDR2 SYDVKM. Written as DNA, the CDR3 is TGTACCAGCAGTTCAGACAGGTCCTACGAGCAGTACTTC. It yields the protein CTSSSDRSYEQYF.

The chain has TRBV12-3 or TRBV12-4 and TRBJ2-1; D perhaps matches TRBD2 (5 bases). Trimming pared 7 bases from V and 8 bases from J, leaving 12 bases between. This CDR3 has 12 residues. CDR3 region: CASIFWGDEQFF. The CDR3 nucleotides are TGTGCCAGCATTTTTTGGGGAGATGAGCAGTTCTTC.

As concerns this clonotype: A much larger clone lies one base from this, so it may be a read error. The chain employs TRBV5-1 and TRBJ2-3; D is undetermined. The CDR3 is made up of 14 amino acids. Germline assignment: CDR1 SGHRS and CDR2 YFSETQ. Trimming pared 6 bases from V and 9 bases from J, leaving 20 bases between. The CDR3 here is CASNFETPKNTQYF. CDR3 nucleotide sequence: TGCGCCAGCAACTTTGAGACCCCCAAGAACACGCAGTATTTT.

About this clonotype: This may be a read error, as it is one base from a much larger clone. This chain uses TRBV12-3 or TRBV12-4 with TRBJ1-2, with 11 nucleotides matching TRBD1. With V trimmed by 6 bases and J by 6 bases, 6 bases remained unmatched. The CDR3 is made up of 14 amino acids. The CDR3 sequence is CASSKGQGGHGYTF. The CDR3 nucleotides read TGTGCCAGCAGCAAGGGACAGGGGGGGCATGGCTACACCTTC.

The chain combines TRBV7-9 with TRBJ2-5, with D possibly being TRBD1 or TRBD2 (5 bases each). Trimming left V 2 bases short and J 3 bases short, with 28 bases between. Germline CDR1 SEHNR, CDR2 FQNEAQ (reference sequence). The CDR3 spans 20 residues. The CDR3: CASSLFRRGAEGLLEETQYF. The CDR3 DNA is TGTGCCAGCAGCTTATTTCGTAGGGGCGCTGAGGGCTTGTTGGAAGAGACCCAGTACTTC.

The CDR3 here is CASSLVGGLSDIQYF. In nucleotides, the CDR3 is TGCGCCAGCAGCTTGGTTGGGGGCTTATCGGACATTCAGTACTTC. V and J are TRBV5-1 and TRBJ2-4, with D possibly being TRBD1 (6 bases). V was pared by 0 bases and J by 8 bases, with 15 bases between. There are 15 residues in the CDR3. CDR1 is SGHRS, CDR2 YFSETQ, per germline. Full variable domain (remainder filled in from reference TRBV5-1 and TRBJ2-4): KAGVTQTPRYLIKTRGQQVTLSCSPISGHRSVSWYQQTPGQGLQFLFEYFSETQRNKGNFPGRFSGRQFSNSRSEMNVSTLELGDSALYLCASSLVGGLSDIQYFGAGTRLSVL.

This chain connects TRBV7-9 to TRBJ1-2, with D hard to call. CDR1 and CDR2 (germline): SEHNR, FQNEAQ (reference sequence). With 5 bases removed from V and 4 bases from J, the gap between germline ends came to 14 bases. The CDR3 runs to 14 residues. The CDR3 nucleotides read TGTGCCAGCAGCCGGAACCCAGGATCCTATGGCTACACCTTC. Translated, it gives CASSRNPGSYGYTF.

This clonotype appeared many times. V is TRBV20-1 and J is TRBJ2-1, with 8 bases identical to TRBD2. This CDR3 region has 15 residues. V lost 3 bases to trimming and J lost 4 bases; unmatched junction nucleotides: 8. From germline, CDR1 is DFQATT and CDR2 SNEGSKA (reference sequence). The CDR3 here is CSARLAGGQYNEQFF. The CDR3 coding sequence is TGCAGTGCTAGGTTGGCGGGGGGCCAATACAATGAGCAGTTCTTC.

There are a few counts of this clonotype. The genes are TRBV5-1 and TRBJ2-5, with 10 bases lining up with TRBD2. Trimming cost V 6 bases and J 1 base; bases outside gene matches: 12. Germline assignment: CDR1 SGHRS and CDR2 YFSETQ. The CDR3 has 17 amino acids. This chain's CDR3 is CASNPRGASGGQETQYF. Written as DNA, the CDR3 is TGCGCCAGCAACCCAAGGGGGGCTAGCGGGGGCCAAGAGACCCAGTACTTC.

This clonotype was observed many times. This rearrangement joins TRBV2 to TRBJ2-3, with 10 bases identical to TRBD1. The CDR3 extends over 16 amino acids. V shed 4 bases, J shed 5 bases, and the junction held 9 bases outside the gene matches. Germline loops: CDR1 SNHLY, CDR2 FYNNEI. CDR3 protein: CASSGRDRGGGDTQYF. CDR3 nucleotide sequence: TGTGCCAGCAGTGGCCGGGACAGGGGAGGAGGAGATACGCAGTATTTT.

This clonotype was found a few times. This sequence joins TRBV9 and TRBJ1-5; 10 bases match TRBD1. Germline V gene sequence: CDR1 SGDLS, CDR2 YYNGEE. The CDR3 sequence is 15 residues long. V lost 4 bases, J lost 4 bases, and 5 bases stayed unmatched. CDR3 in amino acids: CASSTGQGGNQPQHF. DNA of the CDR3: TGTGCCAGCAGCACCGGACAGGGGGGAAATCAGCCCCAGCATTTT.

In this sample, this clonotype turned up once. V gene TRBV20-1 combines with J gene TRBJ2-3; tentative D call: TRBD2 (6 bases). Germline V gene data show CDR1 as DFQATT and CDR2 as SNEGSKA (reference sequence). This CDR3 spans 12 amino acids. V lost 5 bases, J lost 7 bases, and 13 bases lay in between. CDR3: CSASQLANTQYF. CDR3 coding DNA: TGCAGTGCTTCTCAACTAGCAAATACGCAGTATTTT.

The chain couples TRBV7-9 to TRBJ1-6; D is unresolved. The V gene's germline CDR1 is SEHNR and CDR2 FQNEAQ (reference sequence). Trimming shortened V by 0 bases and J by 0 bases, and 3 bases separated the two germline ends. The CDR3 totals 15 residues. DNA of the CDR3: TGTGCCAGCAGCTTAGCTGACTCCTATAATTCACCCCTCCACTTT. It codes for CASSLADSYNSPLHF.

This clonotype appeared many times. The gene calls are TRBV20-1 and TRBJ1-2; D is unresolved. Germline V gene lookup returns CDR1 DFQATT and CDR2 SNEGSKA (reference sequence). V was cut by 6 bases and J by 5 bases, with 10 bases left in between. The CDR3 extends over 11 amino acids. The CDR3 sequence: CSAPPLYGYTF. CDR3 in DNA: TGCAGTGCCCCCCCGCTGTATGGCTACACCTTC.

This clonotype was seen a few times. The chain is built from TRBV12-3 or TRBV12-4 and TRBJ1-5; D is ambiguous. The CDR3 covers 14 residues. V was pared by 7 bases and J by 0 bases, with 10 bases between. The CDR3, as DNA: TGTGCCAGCACCCGGAGGTTTAGCAATCAGCCCCAGCATTTT. The encoded protein is CASTRRFSNQPQHF.

This chain uses TRBV7-2 with TRBJ1-4, with D maybe TRBD1 (5 bases). Trimming took 4 bases from V and 4 from J, leaving 13 bases between them. CDR1 and CDR2 (germline): SGHTA, FQGNSA. CDR3 length equals 15 residues. The DNA for the CDR3 is TGTGCCAGCAGCTCTAATCGGGACCTTAATGAAAAACTGTTTTTT. Protein sequence: CASSSNRDLNEKLFF.

In this sample, this clonotype turned up a few times. Possible read error: a much larger clone is one base away. The rearrangement uses TRBV5-5 and TRBJ2-7; TRBD2 aligns across 7 bases. CDR1 SGHKS and CDR2 YYEKEE come from the germline V gene (reference sequence). CDR3 length: 14 amino acids. V shed 3 bases and J 6 bases; nucleotides not matched to a gene: 9. DNA of the CDR3: TGTGCCAGCAGCTGGGGGGGACTGGTCGGCGAGCAGTACTTC. Translation: CASSWGGLVGEQYF.

This clonotype was detected many times. The V call is TRBV7-2, the J call TRBJ2-7; TRBD1 aligns across 10 bases. Germline V gives CDR1 SGHTA, CDR2 FQGNSA. V was clipped by 1 base and J by 3 bases; unmatched bases: 3. The CDR3 length is 15 residues. The chain's CDR3 is CASSLDWTGGYEQYF. The CDR3, as DNA: TGTGCCAGCAGCTTAGATTGGACAGGGGGCTACGAGCAGTACTTC.

This clonotype was found a few times. This chain connects TRBV9 to TRBJ2-7; a possible D gene is TRBD1 (6 bases). The V end lost 4 bases, the J end lost 7 bases, and 15 bases lay between the germline ends. CDR3 length: 13 residues. Looked up from germline, CDR1 is SGDLS and CDR2 is YYNGEE. As DNA, the CDR3 is TGTGCCAGCAGCCCGCAACAGGGATATGAGCAGTACTTC. Translating it yields CASSPQQGYEQYF.

As for this clonotype: A junction end diverges from the germline sequence, so it may reflect a read error. The rearrangement joins TRBV20-1 to TRBJ2-4; 13 nucleotides match TRBD2. Germline V gives CDR1 DFQATT, CDR2 SNEGSKA (reference sequence). The CDR3 runs to 16 residues. The CDR3 DNA reads TGCAGTTTACTCGGACTAGCGGGGGCCAACAAAAACATTCGGTACTTC. This sequence encodes CSLLGLAGANKNIRYF.